Listed below are T cell receptor beta chains from one sample, sequenced in a study of technical replicates of blood from a handful of donors. Method: immunoSEQ multiplex PCR; TCRdb's copy keeps in-frame clones and lacks some. The table includes about 100,000 clones, roughly 95% detected once. The specimen sequenced was T cells isolated from PBMCs. The receptor source for this set is a human donor in good health. Both conserved end residues are part of each CDR3. D genes are given only for firm matches. Clone size is stated in some rows and not others, as once, few, many or a class when expanded.

d_call	v_call	clone_size	j_call	cdr3_nt	cdr3_aa
TRBD2	TRBV6-1	.	TRBJ2-7	TGTGCCAGCAGTGCGACTCTGGGGGGGTTTGGCGAGCAGTACTTC	CASSATLGGFGEQYF
TRBD2	TRBV2	.	TRBJ2-1	TGTGCCAGCAGTGAAGCCCTAGGACTAGCGGGTAATGAGCAGTTCTTC	CASSEALGLAGNEQFF
.	TRBV5-4	once	TRBJ1-2	TGTGCCAGCAGCTTGGGCAGGGGAAACTATGGCTACACCTTC	CASSLGRGNYGYTF
.	TRBV25-1	once	TRBJ1-4	TGTGCCAGCAGTGAAGGGCCAACAACTAATGAAAAACTGTTTTTT	CASSEGPTTNEKLFF
.	TRBV7-9	.	TRBJ2-1	TGTGCCAGCAGTTTTTGGGGAGTGTACAATGAGCAGTTCTTC	CASSFWGVYNEQFF
.	TRBV6-5	once	TRBJ2-1	TGTGCCAGCAGTCGCAGAGGTAATGAGCAGTTCTTC	CASSRRGNEQFF
TRBD1	TRBV10-3	.	TRBJ2-7	TGTGCCATCAGTGACCGAGACAGGGTCTCCTACGAGCAGTACTTC	CAISDRDRVSYEQYF
.	TRBV5-4	once	TRBJ2-7	TGTGCCAGCAGCTTAAAACCTGTAGCCTACGAGCAGTACTTC	CASSLKPVAYEQYF
.	TRBV4-1	.	TRBJ2-5	TGCGCCAGCAGCCAAGAAGGCTTTCAGGGAACGGAGACCCAGTACTTC	CASSQEGFQGTETQYF
TRBD1	TRBV7-2	.	TRBJ1-2	TGTGCCAGCAGCCCCTGGGACAGAGTGGGAGGCTACACCTTC	CASSPWDRVGGYTF
TRBD2	TRBV6-4	.	TRBJ2-2	TGTGCCAGCAGTGAGGCGGGGGGATACACCGGGGAGCTGTTTTTT	CASSEAGGYTGELFF
TRBD2	TRBV9	.	TRBJ2-2	TGTGCCAGCAGCGTCGGGACTAGGGATTTCGGGGAGCTGTTTTTT	CASSVGTRDFGELFF
.	TRBV5-1	.	TRBJ2-5	TGCGCCAGCTGCTTAAGGAGTGAGGGAGAGACCCAGTACTTC	CASCLRSEGETQYF
.	TRBV7-6	.	TRBJ2-7	TGTGCCAGCAGCTTAGTGGAGGGCGAGCAGTACTTC	CASSLVEGEQYF
TRBD1	TRBV5-1	.	TRBJ1-6	TGCGCCAGCAGCTTGGCCGCGGTGGCAGGGGGCACGCCAAATTCACCCCTCCACTTT	CASSLAAVAGGTPNSPLHF
TRBD2	TRBV27	.	TRBJ2-1	TGTGCCAGCAGTCAAAGCGGGAGGGACTACAATGAGCAGTTCTTC	CASSQSGRDYNEQFF
TRBD1	TRBV5-1	.	TRBJ2-7	TGCGCCAGCAGCGGGACCGGGACAGGGGACTACGAGCAGTACTTC	CASSGTGTGDYEQYF
.	TRBV30	.	TRBJ2-2	TGCGCTCGACAATTCACCGGGGAGCTGTTTTTT	CARQFTGELFF
.	TRBV19	.	TRBJ2-1	TGTGCCAGTAGTGTTGACAGCAGCTCCTACAATGAGCAGTTCTTC	CASSVDSSSYNEQFF
.	TRBV4-1	.	TRBJ2-6	TGCGCCAGCAGCCAAGCTCAGGGGTTCTCTGGGGCCAACGTCCTGACTTTC	CASSQAQGFSGANVLTF
.	TRBV28	.	TRBJ2-6	TGTGCCACCGGAAGGGGATCCGGGGCCAACGTCCTGACTTTC	CATGRGSGANVLTF
.	TRBV5-1	.	TRBJ2-3	TGCGCCAGCAGCTTGGGTGCAACTTCAGATACGCAGTATTTT	CASSLGATSDTQYF
TRBD1	TRBV27	.	TRBJ2-4	TGTGCCAGCAGTTATGGGACAGCCGACCCAAAAAACATTCAGTACTTC	CASSYGTADPKNIQYF
TRBD2	TRBV25-1	.	TRBJ2-5	TGTGCCAGCAGTGAACTAGCGGGCCAGCGGACCCAGTACTTC	CASSELAGQRTQYF
TRBD1	TRBV11-3	.	TRBJ2-7	TGTGCCAGCAGCTTATTGGTCCCGGGACAGGGTCTCTACGAGCAGTACTTC	CASSLLVPGQGLYEQYF
TRBD2	TRBV7-6	.	TRBJ2-1	TGTGCCAGCAGCCTACTTGGCGGGGGGGGCGGCTACAATGAGCAGTTCTTC	CASSLLGGGGGYNEQFF
TRBD2	TRBV15	once	TRBJ2-1	TGTGCCACCAGCACTAGCGGGAGCTCCTACAATGAGCAGTTCTTC	CATSTSGSSYNEQFF
.	TRBV18	few	TRBJ1-1	TGTGCCAGCTCACCAACAGTACACGTCACTGAAGCTTTCTTT	CASSPTVHVTEAFF
TRBD2	TRBV6-4	once	TRBJ2-1	TGTGCCAGCAGTGACGGCCCACTAGCGGGAGAGATGAATGAGCAGTTCTTC	CASSDGPLAGEMNEQFF
TRBD1	TRBV6-1	.	TRBJ2-3	TGTGCCAGCAGTCCGGGACAGCCCCCAGATACGCAGTATTTT	CASSPGQPPDTQYF
TRBD2	TRBV2	.	TRBJ2-1	TGTGCCAGCAGTCCCGAAGGGACTAGCGGGGGATACAATGAGCAGTTCTTC	CASSPEGTSGGYNEQFF
TRBD1	TRBV5-4	.	TRBJ2-2	TGTGCCAGCAGCCTTGGGACAGGGAGAGCCGGGGAGCTGTTTTTT	CASSLGTGRAGELFF
.	TRBV27	.	TRBJ2-7	TGTGCCAGCAGCTTGGTCGGGTACGAGCAGTACTTC	CASSLVGYEQYF
.	TRBV5-1	.	TRBJ2-5	TGCGCCAGCAGCTTGGTAGTCGGGATCGAAGGGACCCAGTACTTC	CASSLVVGIEGTQYF
.	TRBV5-8	.	TRBJ1-2	TGTGCCAGCAGCTTGGCCTCGGGACACTCGGAAGAGGGCTACACCTTC	CASSLASGHSEEGYTF
TRBD1	TRBV4-2	.	TRBJ1-2	TGTGCCAGCAGCCAAACGGGACAGGGGTACTATGGCTACACCTTC	CASSQTGQGYYGYTF
TRBD1	TRBV10-1	.	TRBJ1-1	TGCGCCAGCAGTGAGGCGAGGCACAGGGGGTACACTGAAGCTTTCTTT	CASSEARHRGYTEAFF
.	TRBV2	once	TRBJ1-1	TGTGCCAGCAGTGGGACGGGGGGCACTGAAGCTTTCTTT	CASSGTGGTEAFF
.	TRBV11-2	.	TRBJ2-3	TGTGCCAGCAGCTTAAGCAGGGGCGGCGATACGCAGTATTTT	CASSLSRGGDTQYF
TRBD1	TRBV5-1	.	TRBJ1-6	TGCGCCAGCAGCTTCCGAGCACAGGGGGAAGGTTCACCCCTCCACTTT	CASSFRAQGEGSPLHF
TRBD1	TRBV27	.	TRBJ1-2	TGTGCCAGCAGTCCTATTACCGAGGTCACGGACAGGCGATATGGCTACACCTTC	CASSPITEVTDRRYGYTF